One and the same sample provided the 12 T cell receptor beta chains below, sequenced in a study of shared clonotypes between healthy human individuals. This table comes from immunoSEQ multiplex PCR, and its TCRdb copy is limited to in-frame clones, with some not included. The table has approximately 2,300,000 clones, around 92% seen once. The material sequenced was naive CD4+ T cells from PBMCs. The subset: CD45RA+ positively selected. These TCRs come from a young man in good health. Some clones in this sample may be carry-over from other donors' samples.

V gene TRBV6-5 combines with J gene TRBJ1-2; TRBD1 matches at 9 bases. The CDR3 is made up of 14 amino acids. Looked up from germline, CDR1 is MNHEY and CDR2 is SVGAGI. V lost 6 bases and J lost 7; bases outside the gene matches: 9. As DNA, the CDR3 is TGTGCCAGCAGGGGACAGGGAGGTATGGGTGGCTACACCTTC. Encoded protein: CASRGQGGMGGYTF.

The rearrangement joins TRBV15 to TRBJ2-1; 9 bases line up with TRBD2. The CDR3 is 17 amino acids. The germline V gene has CDR1 LNHNV and CDR2 YYDKDF (reference sequence). J was trimmed by 7 bases and V by 4 bases; bases with no gene match: 14. The CDR3 sequence is CATSMGLAGEGRNEQFF. The CDR3 DNA reads as TGTGCCACCAGCATGGGTTTAGCGGGAGAAGGTAGAAATGAGCAGTTCTTC.

This rearrangement joins TRBV28 to TRBJ2-1; D not certain. The CDR3 is 14 amino acids. CDR1 and CDR2 from the germline V gene are MDHEN and SYDVKM. The V end lost 8 bases, the J end lost 9 bases, and 20 bases lay between the germline ends. The CDR3 here is CASPSGPPKSEQFF. The DNA of the CDR3 is TGTGCCAGCCCCTCGGGCCCCCCGAAGAGTGAGCAGTTCTTC.

The V gene is TRBV14, the J gene TRBJ2-3; possibly TRBD1 or TRBD2 for D (5 bases each). The V gene lost 1 base and the J gene lost 1 base, with 15 bases spanning the gap. The CDR3 consists of 17 residues. Germline V gives CDR1 SGHDN, CDR2 FVKESK. The CDR3 loop is CASSQAPARDGTDTQYF. CDR3 in DNA: TGTGCCAGCAGCCAAGCTCCCGCTAGGGACGGCACAGATACGCAGTATTTT.

V gene TRBV7-8 combines with J gene TRBJ2-2; TRBD2 agrees at 9 bases. The V and J ends lost 8 bases and 8 bases, in that order; junction bases with no gene match: 12. The CDR3 length is 15 residues. Germline V lookup: CDR1 SGHVS, CDR2 FQNEAQ. CDR3 in DNA: TGTGCCAGCCACTACGTAGCGGGAGTAGATGGGGAGCTGTTTTTT. It is translated as CASHYVAGVDGELFF.

The chain carries TRBV7-2 and TRBJ1-1; TRBD1 aligns across 7 bases. V shed 5 bases, J shed 8 bases, and the junction held 14 bases outside the gene matches. Germline V gene data show CDR1 as SGHTA and CDR2 as FQGNSA. The CDR3 is 15 residues long. CDR3 in amino acids: CASSLFSAGTVEAFF. The CDR3 DNA is TGTGCCAGCAGCCTTTTTTCGGCCGGGACAGTGGAAGCTTTCTTT.

The chain has TRBV7-3 and TRBJ2-1; no firm D call. The CDR3 is made up of 13 amino acids. Germline-derived CDR1 and CDR2 are SGHTA and FQGTGA. Deletions cut 2 bases from V and 8 bases from J, with 10 bases between. The CDR3 sequence is CASSLFSTDEQFF. DNA of the CDR3: TGTGCCAGCAGCTTATTTAGCACCGATGAGCAGTTCTTC.

J is TRBJ2-5 and V is TRBV29-1; D gene uncertain. V lost 5 bases and J lost 5, with 15 bases in between. The CDR3 consists of 13 residues. Germline CDR1 SQVTM, CDR2 ANQGSEA. The CDR3 coding sequence is TGCAGCGTTCTGCCGCCCGGTAGGGAGACCCAGTACTTC. It is translated as CSVLPPGRETQYF.

The V gene is TRBV5-1, the J gene TRBJ2-2; TRBD1 agrees at 9 bases. CDR1 and CDR2 (germline): SGHRS, YFSETQ. The CDR3 has 14 residues. V trimming: 4 bases; J trimming: 3 bases; junction bases outside the gene matches: 1. The CDR3 sequence: CASSGTGHTGELFF. The CDR3, as DNA: TGCGCCAGCAGCGGGACAGGGCACACCGGGGAGCTGTTTTTT.

The chain employs TRBV7-9 and TRBJ2-2; TRBD2 matches at 7 bases. This CDR3 has 15 residues. Per germline, CDR1 SEHNR and CDR2 FQNEAQ (reference sequence). Germline trimming cut 2 bases from V and 6 bases from J; bases unmatched to any gene: 6. Here the CDR3 DNA reads TGTGCCAGCAGCTTAATCGGGGGGTCGGCCGGGGAGCTGTTTTTT. The encoded protein is CASSLIGGSAGELFF.

This chain uses TRBV13 with TRBJ2-1; 7 nucleotides match TRBD2. Germline lookup yields CDR1 PRHDT and CDR2 FYEKMQ (reference sequence). The V segment lost 5 bases and the J segment 5 bases; nucleotides outside the gene matches: 9. The CDR3 is 15 amino acids. In nucleotides, the CDR3 is TGTGCCAGCAGCCCCCGGGCTAGCGGAAACAATGAGCAGTTCTTC. It is translated as CASSPRASGNNEQFF.

The chain couples TRBV25-1 to TRBJ2-1; D gene unclear. CDR1 and CDR2 (germline): MGHDK, SYGVNS. This CDR3 comprises 14 residues. Trimming removed 10 bases from V and 6 bases from J, with 19 bases in between. The CDR3 region is CATAFDILGNEQFF. The CDR3 DNA follows: TGTGCCACCGCCTTCGACATCCTGGGCAATGAGCAGTTCTTC.